Each of the 23 T cell receptor beta chains below was sequenced from the same sample in a study of cytomegalovirus exposure and HLA in healthy donors. Both 60 Vbeta primers and 13 Jbeta primers went into the PCR. Measured with immunoSEQ multiplex PCR; TCRdb has only the in-frame clones, and not every one. The listing contains 25,000 to 35,000 clones. The sequencing sample was made of PBMCs. The receptors here all came from a woman in her 40s in good health and CMV-seropositive.

The chain couples TRBV28 to TRBJ2-5; D not certain. The CDR3 spans 14 residues. Germline CDR1 reads MDHEN; CDR2 reads SYDVKM. The V end was cut by 0 bases, the J end by 1 base, with 6 bases between. In nucleotides, the CDR3 is TGTGCCAGCAGTTTATGGAGGCCCCAAGAGACCCAGTACTTC. This codes for CASSLWRPQETQYF.

The V gene is TRBV14, the J gene TRBJ2-4, with D possibly being TRBD1 (5 bases). V gave up 0 bases and J gave up 9 bases, with 9 bases separating them. The CDR3 runs 13 residues. Germline loops: CDR1 SGHDN, CDR2 FVKESK. CDR3 region: CASSQEQGGIQYF. The CDR3 DNA sequence: TGTGCCAGCAGCCAAGAGCAGGGCGGCATTCAGTACTTC.

The CDR3 DNA reads as TGTGCCAGCAGTGATGCAGGGTCTGGAAACACCATATATTTT. Translation gives CASSDAGSGNTIYF. The chain links TRBV25-1 to TRBJ1-3; D may be TRBD1 (5 bases). The germline V gene encodes CDR1 MGHDK and CDR2 SYGVNS. The CDR3 runs to 14 residues. V shed 3 bases and J shed 1 base, with 7 bases lying between them.

The chain combines TRBV7-7 with TRBJ2-7, with a tentative D call TRBD2 (6 bases). Germline V CDR1 and CDR2: SSHAT, FNYEAQ (reference sequence). With 5 bases removed from V and 2 bases from J, the gap between germline ends came to 10 bases. The CDR3 contains 13 residues. Written as DNA, the CDR3 is TGTGCCAGCAGCCGGGACTTAGCCTACGAGCAGTACTTC. Protein: CASSRDLAYEQYF.

The chain uses TRBV5-6 and TRBJ2-7; D is perhaps TRBD1 (6 bases). Looked up from germline, CDR1 is SGHDT and CDR2 is YYEEEE. The CDR3 has 14 amino acids. V lost 4 bases and J lost 1, with 12 bases in between. This CDR3 reads CASSLYRASYEQYF. CDR3 nucleotides: TGTGCCAGCAGCCTGTACAGGGCTTCCTACGAGCAGTACTTC.

This rearrangement joins TRBV29-1 to TRBJ2-1; 15 bases align to TRBD2. V gave up 7 bases and J gave up 8 bases; unmatched junction bases: 6. The germline CDR1 and CDR2 sequences are SQVTM and ANQGSEA. The CDR3 consists of 14 residues. CDR3: CSAGTSGRMDEQFF. For the CDR3, the DNA is TGCAGCGCGGGGACTAGCGGGAGGATGGATGAGCAGTTCTTC.

The J gene is TRBJ2-1, the V gene TRBV7-8; 8 nucleotides match TRBD2. Germline V gives CDR1 SGHVS, CDR2 FQNEAQ. This CDR3 is built from 16 residues. Germline trimming cut 1 base from V and 8 bases from J; bases unmatched to any gene: 10. The CDR3 loop is CASSLDPSGSIDEQFF. DNA of the CDR3: TGTGCCAGCAGCTTAGATCCCAGCGGGAGTATCGATGAGCAGTTCTTC. Full variable domain (missing parts from reference TRBV7-8 and TRBJ2-1): GAGVSQSPRYKVAKRGQDVALRCDPISGHVSLFWYQQALGQGPEFLTYFQNEAQLDKSGLPSDRFFAERPEGSVSTLKIQRTQQEDSAVYLCASSLDPSGSIDEQFFGPGTRLTVL.

The V gene is TRBV25-1, the J gene TRBJ2-5; 7 bases align to TRBD1. V shed 6 bases, J shed 2 bases, and the junction held 6 bases outside the gene matches. The CDR3 has 14 residues. Germline CDR1 MGHDK, CDR2 SYGVNS. The CDR3 DNA reads TGTGCCAGCAGCGGGGACAGCTTTCAAGAGACCCAGTACTTC. Its translation: CASSGDSFQETQYF. The variable domain in full, completed from reference TRBV25-1 and TRBJ2-5, reads EADIYQTPRYLVIGTGKKITLECSQTMGHDKMYWYQQDPGMELHLIHYSYGVNSTEKGDLSSESTVSRIRTEHFPLTLESARPSHTSQYLCASSGDSFQETQYFGPGTRLLVL.

CDR3 residues: CASSLQGNEKLFF. DNA for the CDR3: TGTGCCAGCAGCTTACAGGGTAATGAAAAACTGTTTTTT. This chain uses TRBV7-2 with TRBJ1-4; D perhaps matches TRBD1 (5 bases). Per germline, CDR1 SGHTA and CDR2 FQGNSA. Trimming stripped 2 bases from V and 4 bases from J, with 5 bases between. The CDR3 is 13 amino acids.

This chain links TRBV7-8 with TRBJ2-7; the D gene is possibly TRBD1 (5 bases). This CDR3 is 14 amino acids long. Trimming pared 1 base from V and 6 bases from J, leaving 13 bases between. Germline V lookup: CDR1 SGHVS, CDR2 FQNEAQ. This CDR3 reads CASSLVGRAVEQYF. In nucleotides, the CDR3 is TGTGCCAGCAGCTTAGTAGGCAGGGCAGTCGAGCAGTACTTC.

The chain is built from TRBV6-7 and TRBJ1-1; unclear D gene. TRBV6-7 is an ORF, with its function uncertain. V lost 6 bases and J lost 11, with 13 bases in between. The CDR3 contains 11 residues. The DNA of the CDR3 is TGTGCCAGCAGCCCCAAGCGTGGTGCTTTCTTT. Its translation: CASSPKRGAFF.

The chain uses TRBV19 and TRBJ2-3; D is ambiguous. V was pared by 7 bases and J by 0 bases, with 14 bases between. CDR1 is LNHDA and CDR2 is SQIVND in the germline V gene (reference sequence). The CDR3 sequence is 15 residues long. In DNA, the CDR3 is TGTGCCAGTACCACCTCCGTTACTAGCACAGATACGCAGTATTTT. It codes for CASTTSVTSTDTQYF.

The chain uses TRBV10-1 and TRBJ2-1; D may be TRBD2 (5 bases). Germline V gene lookup returns CDR1 WNHNN and CDR2 SYGVQD (reference sequence). The CDR3 runs 15 residues. Trimming removed 5 bases at V and 2 bases at J, with 13 bases between. CDR3 DNA: TGCGCCAGCAGTTTAGCCCGGAGGCCCTACAATGAGCAGTTCTTC. Its protein is CASSLARRPYNEQFF.

The genes are TRBV2 and TRBJ1-2, with 10 bases fitting TRBD1. Per the germline V gene, CDR1 is SNHLY and CDR2 is FYNNEI. V shed 6 bases, J shed 8 bases, and the junction held 9 bases outside the gene matches. This CDR3 has 14 residues. The CDR3 loop is CASRGDVDRGGYTF. In nucleotides, the CDR3 is TGTGCCAGCAGAGGGGATGTGGACAGGGGGGGCTACACCTTC.

The chain combines TRBV5-6 with TRBJ2-1; 8 nucleotides line up with TRBD1. The CDR3 is 17 amino acids. V gave up 4 bases and J gave up 10 bases; unmatched junction bases: 19. The V gene's germline CDR1 is SGHDT and CDR2 YYEEEE. CDR3 coding DNA: TGTGCCAGCAGCGTGAAACCCCTCCACAGGGGGTCATTCGAGCAGTTCTTC. Protein sequence: CASSVKPLHRGSFEQFF.

This chain connects TRBV7-2 to TRBJ2-3; D not resolved. Germline values: CDR1 SGHTA, CDR2 FQGNSA. V was clipped by 5 bases and J by 2 bases, with 11 bases between them. CDR3 size: 14 residues. CDR3 sequence: CASSPIDSTDTQYF. The CDR3 bases are TGTGCCAGCAGCCCGATCGACTCCACAGATACGCAGTATTTT.

The chain couples TRBV5-1 to TRBJ1-2, with 7 bases aligning to TRBD1. This CDR3 region has 13 residues. Per the germline V gene, CDR1 is SGHRS and CDR2 is YFSETQ. Trimming cost V 5 bases and J 2 bases; bases outside gene matches: 3. The CDR3 here is CASSEQGNYGYTF. For the CDR3, the DNA is TGCGCCAGCAGTGAACAGGGGAACTATGGCTACACCTTC.

The genes are TRBV30 and TRBJ2-2; a weak D match, TRBD1 (6 bases). Germline V gene lookup returns CDR1 GTSNPN and CDR2 SVGIG (reference sequence). With 3 bases removed from V and 1 base from J, the gap between germline ends came to 12 bases. This CDR3 comprises 15 residues. The CDR3 spells CAWRRDILNTGELFF. The CDR3 DNA sequence: TGTGCCTGGAGAAGGGACATCTTGAACACCGGGGAGCTGTTTTTT. Full variable domain (outside the CDR3, taken from reference TRBV30 and TRBJ2-2): SQTIHQWPATLVQPVGSPLSLECTVEGTSNPNLYWYRQAAGRGLQLLFYSVGIGQISSEVPQNLSASRPQDRQFILSSKKLLLSDSGFYLCAWRRDILNTGELFFGEGSRLTVL.

This chain joins TRBV10-3 and TRBJ1-1; D possibly corresponds to TRBD1 (5 bases). V was shortened by 10 bases and J by 2 bases, with 8 bases between the two germline ends. Germline CDR1 reads ENHRY; CDR2 reads SYGVKD. CDR3 length: 11 amino acids. CDR3 nucleotides: TGTGCCAGCGGACAAAACACTGAAGCTTTCTTT. This sequence encodes CASGQNTEAFF.

The chain couples TRBV2 to TRBJ2-4; D might be TRBD1 (5 bases). Trimming shortened V by 7 bases and J by 5 bases, and 12 bases separated the two germline ends. Looked up from germline, CDR1 is SNHLY and CDR2 is FYNNEI. This CDR3 is built from 13 residues. CDR3 DNA sequence: TGTGCCAGCATGTTACAGGCCGAAAACATTCAGTACTTC. It codes for CASMLQAENIQYF.

This chain links TRBV4-2 with TRBJ1-2; D might be TRBD1 (6 bases). Trimming shortened V by 3 bases and J by 5 bases, and 16 bases separated the two germline ends. From germline, CDR1 is LGHNA and CDR2 YNFKEQ. The CDR3 has 15 amino acids. CDR3 region: CASSHRDTLLYGYTF. The CDR3 DNA sequence: TGTGCCAGCAGCCACCGGGACACTCTTTTGTATGGCTACACCTTC.

V usage is TRBV2 and J usage is TRBJ1-4; the D gene is possibly TRBD1 (5 bases). The CDR3 consists of 15 residues. The germline V gene has CDR1 SNHLY and CDR2 FYNNEI. V was shortened by 7 bases and J by 10 bases, with 22 bases between the two germline ends. In nucleotides, the CDR3 is TGTGCCAGCACCCCGAACCGGGGTCGGAGGGGAAAACTGTTTTTT. Its protein is CASTPNRGRRGKLFF.

The gene calls are TRBV30 and TRBJ2-7; unclear D gene. Trimming took 3 bases from V and 2 from J, leaving 20 bases between them. The germline V gene encodes CDR1 GTSNPN and CDR2 SVGIG (reference sequence). The CDR3 runs 16 residues. The CDR3 is CAWSLPPSSPAYEQYF. CDR3 nucleotide sequence: TGTGCCTGGAGCCTACCCCCCTCTAGTCCAGCCTACGAGCAGTACTTC.